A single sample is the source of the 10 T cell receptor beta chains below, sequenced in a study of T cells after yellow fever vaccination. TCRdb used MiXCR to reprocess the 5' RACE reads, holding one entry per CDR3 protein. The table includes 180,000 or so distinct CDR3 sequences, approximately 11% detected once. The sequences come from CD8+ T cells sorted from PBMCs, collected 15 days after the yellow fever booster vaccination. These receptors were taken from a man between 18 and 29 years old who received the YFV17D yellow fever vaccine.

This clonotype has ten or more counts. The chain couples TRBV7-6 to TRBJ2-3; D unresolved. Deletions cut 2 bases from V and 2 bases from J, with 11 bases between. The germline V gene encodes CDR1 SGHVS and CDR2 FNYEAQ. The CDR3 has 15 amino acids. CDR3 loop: CASSLFAPITDTQYF. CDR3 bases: TGTGCCAGCAGCTTATTCGCACCCATCACAGATACGCAGTATTTT.

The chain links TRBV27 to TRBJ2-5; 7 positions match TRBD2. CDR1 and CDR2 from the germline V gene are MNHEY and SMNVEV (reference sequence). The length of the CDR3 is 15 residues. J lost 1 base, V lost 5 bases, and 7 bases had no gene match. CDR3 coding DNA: TGTGCCAGCAGTGCCTGGGGGGGATCCCAAGAGACCCAGTACTTC. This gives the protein CASSAWGGSQETQYF.

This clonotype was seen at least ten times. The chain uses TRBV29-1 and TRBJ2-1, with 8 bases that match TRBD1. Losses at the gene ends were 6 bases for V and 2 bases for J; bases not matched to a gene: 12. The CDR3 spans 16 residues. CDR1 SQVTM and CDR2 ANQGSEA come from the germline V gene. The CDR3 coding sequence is TGCAGCGTCCGTGATAAACAGGGGGTCCCCTACAATGAGCAGTTCTTC. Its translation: CSVRDKQGVPYNEQFF.

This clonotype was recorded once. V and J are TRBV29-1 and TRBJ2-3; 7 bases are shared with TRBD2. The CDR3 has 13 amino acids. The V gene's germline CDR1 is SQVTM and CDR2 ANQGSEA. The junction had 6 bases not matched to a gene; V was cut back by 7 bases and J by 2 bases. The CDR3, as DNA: TGCAGCGGTGGGGACTACGACACAGATACGCAGTATTTT. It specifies CSGGDYDTDTQYF.

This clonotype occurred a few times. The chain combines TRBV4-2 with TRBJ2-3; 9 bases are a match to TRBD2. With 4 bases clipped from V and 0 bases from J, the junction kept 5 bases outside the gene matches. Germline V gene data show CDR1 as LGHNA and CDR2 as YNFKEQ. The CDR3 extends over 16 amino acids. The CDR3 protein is CASSPPAGGSTDTQYF. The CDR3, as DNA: TGTGCCAGCAGCCCCCCAGCGGGGGGAAGCACAGATACGCAGTATTTT.

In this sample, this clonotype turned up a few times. The CDR3 nucleotides read TGTGCCAGCAGCTTAGTTGGGGGGTCCTCCGATGAAAAACTGTTTTTT. Translation gives CASSLVGGSSDEKLFF. This chain joins TRBV7-9 and TRBJ1-4; tentatively, D is TRBD1 (5 bases). Looked up from germline, CDR1 is SEHNR and CDR2 is FQNEAQ (reference sequence). The CDR3 length is 16 residues. V lost 1 base and J 6 bases, leaving 15 bases between the germline ends.

CDR3 bases: TGTGCCACCAGCAGAGGCTGGGGTAATGTTGATGAAAAACTGTTTTTT. Encoded protein: CATSRGWGNVDEKLFF. The J gene is TRBJ1-4, the V gene TRBV15; D gene ambiguous. Germline V gene data show CDR1 as LNHNV and CDR2 as YYDKDF (reference sequence). V lost 1 base and J lost 6, with 15 bases in between. There are 16 residues in the CDR3.

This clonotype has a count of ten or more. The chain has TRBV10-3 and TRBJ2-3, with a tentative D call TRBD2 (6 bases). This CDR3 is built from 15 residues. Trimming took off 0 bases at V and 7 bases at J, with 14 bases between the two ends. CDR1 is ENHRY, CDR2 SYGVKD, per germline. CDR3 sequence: CAISESGLLSHTQYF. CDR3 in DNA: TGTGCCATCAGTGAGTCGGGACTCCTATCGCATACGCAGTATTTT.

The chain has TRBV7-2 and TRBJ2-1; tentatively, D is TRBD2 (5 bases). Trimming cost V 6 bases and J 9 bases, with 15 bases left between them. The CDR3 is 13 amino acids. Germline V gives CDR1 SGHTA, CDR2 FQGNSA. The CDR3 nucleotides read TGTGCCAGCAGTTACGGCTTGGGGAGTGAGCAGTTCTTC. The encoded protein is CASSYGLGSEQFF.

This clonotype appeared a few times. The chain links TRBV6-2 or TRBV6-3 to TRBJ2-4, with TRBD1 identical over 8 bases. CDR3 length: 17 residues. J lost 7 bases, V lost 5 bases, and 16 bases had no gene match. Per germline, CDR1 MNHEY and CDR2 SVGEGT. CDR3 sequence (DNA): TGTGCCAGCAGTCCCCATTTGGACAGGGCTTTTGGGAACATTCAGTACTTC. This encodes CASSPHLDRAFGNIQYF.